The clone carrying this TCR beta chain was recorded a few times. The data stem from a study of T cell changes during pregnancy in multiple sclerosis. Sequencing was performed with immunoSEQ multiplex PCR; in TCRdb, only in-frame clones are kept and a portion is missing. The table shows 100,000 or so clones, with almost 95% occurring only once. CDR3 length: 13 amino acids. Trimming removed 7 bases at V and 5 bases at J, with 14 bases between. Germline CDR1 SNHLY, CDR2 FYNNEI. The TCR was taken from a female donor with multiple sclerosis, enrolled in a pregnancy study. Material: peripheral blood, obtained before pregnancy. V and J are TRBV2 and TRBJ1-1; D is ambiguous. CDR3 residues: CASILRAGTEAFF. DNA for the CDR3: TGTGCCAGCATCCTCCGGGCGGGAACTGAAGCTTTCTTT.